This T cell receptor (beta chain) derives from a study of shared clonotypes between healthy human individuals. Study information: The plates for each donor numbered three CD4 naive, three CD4 memory, two CD8 naive and one CD8 memory.

As to this clone: Its target is not known.

Once extracted for a subset, genomic DNA was divided evenly among several immunoSEQ plates. Generated by immunoSEQ multiplex PCR, the TCRdb table keeps only in-frame clones and is missing some. The sample yields about 2.5 million clones, 92% seen once. The V gene lost 6 bases and the J gene lost 5 bases, with 19 bases spanning the gap. In germline, CDR1 is SNHLY, CDR2 FYNNEI. The CDR3 has 15 amino acids. Whole-study findings and limits: Tissue TCR repertoires likely differ from these blood-only repertoires.

The clonotype comes from a man between 18 and 29 years old in good health. Some clones in this sample may be carry-over from other donors' samples. The chain has TRBV2 and TRBJ2-5; tentative D call: TRBD1 (6 bases). Sequences were obtained from naive CD4+ T cells from PBMCs. This sample's subset: CD45RA+ positively selected. As DNA, the CDR3 is TGTGCCAGCAGAGCCCTCAGGGGAAGTTGGGAGACCCAGTACTTC. It codes for CASRALRGSWETQYF.